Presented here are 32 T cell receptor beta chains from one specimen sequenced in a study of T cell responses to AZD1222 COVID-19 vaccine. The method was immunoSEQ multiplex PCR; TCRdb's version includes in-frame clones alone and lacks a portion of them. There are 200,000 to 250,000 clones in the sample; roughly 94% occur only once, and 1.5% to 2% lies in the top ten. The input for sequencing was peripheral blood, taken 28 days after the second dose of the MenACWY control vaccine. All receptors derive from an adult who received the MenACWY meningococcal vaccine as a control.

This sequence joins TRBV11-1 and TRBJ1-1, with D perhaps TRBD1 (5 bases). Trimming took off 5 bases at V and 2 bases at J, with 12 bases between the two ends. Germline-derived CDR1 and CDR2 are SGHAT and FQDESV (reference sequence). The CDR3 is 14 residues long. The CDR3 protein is CASSRDLLNTEAFF. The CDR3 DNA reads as TGTGCCAGCAGCCGGGACTTACTTAACACTGAAGCTTTCTTT.

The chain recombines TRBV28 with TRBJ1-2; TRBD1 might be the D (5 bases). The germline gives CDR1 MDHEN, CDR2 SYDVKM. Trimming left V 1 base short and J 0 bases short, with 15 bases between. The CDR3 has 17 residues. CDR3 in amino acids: CASSLSPGREANYGYTF. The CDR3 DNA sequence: TGTGCCAGCAGTTTATCCCCTGGCAGGGAAGCTAACTATGGCTACACCTTC.

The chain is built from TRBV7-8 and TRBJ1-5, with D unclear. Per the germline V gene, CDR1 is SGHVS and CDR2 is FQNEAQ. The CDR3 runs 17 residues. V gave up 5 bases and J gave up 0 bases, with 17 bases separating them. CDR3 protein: CASSLAQVTDSNQPQHF. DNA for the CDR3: TGTGCCAGCAGCCTGGCGCAGGTGACGGATAGCAATCAGCCCCAGCATTTT. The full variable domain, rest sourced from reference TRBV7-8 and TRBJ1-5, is GAGVSQSPRYKVAKRGQDVALRCDPISGHVSLFWYQQALGQGPEFLTYFQNEAQLDKSGLPSDRFFAERPEGSVSTLKIQRTQQEDSAVYLCASSLAQVTDSNQPQHFGDGTRLSIL.

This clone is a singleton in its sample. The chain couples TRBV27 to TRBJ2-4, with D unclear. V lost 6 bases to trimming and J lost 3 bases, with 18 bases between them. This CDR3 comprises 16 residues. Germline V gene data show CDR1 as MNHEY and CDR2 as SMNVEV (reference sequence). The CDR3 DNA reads TGTGCCAGCAGCTTCGACTTTACCCTAGGCAAAAACATTCAGTACTTC. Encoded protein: CASSFDFTLGKNIQYF.

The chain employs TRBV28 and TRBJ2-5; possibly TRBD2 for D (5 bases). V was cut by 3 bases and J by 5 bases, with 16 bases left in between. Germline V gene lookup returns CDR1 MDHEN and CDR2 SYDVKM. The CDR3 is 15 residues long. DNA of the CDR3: TGTGCCAGCAGTTTGAGGGTTCCGGGTGGGGAGACCCAGTACTTC. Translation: CASSLRVPGGETQYF.

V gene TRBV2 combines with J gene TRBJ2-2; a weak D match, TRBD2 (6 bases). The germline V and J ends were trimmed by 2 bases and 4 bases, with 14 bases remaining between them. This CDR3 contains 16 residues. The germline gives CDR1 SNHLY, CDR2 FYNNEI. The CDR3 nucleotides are TGTGCCAGCAGTGAAAGGAGGGATAGCCCCACCGGGGAGCTGTTTTTT. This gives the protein CASSERRDSPTGELFF.

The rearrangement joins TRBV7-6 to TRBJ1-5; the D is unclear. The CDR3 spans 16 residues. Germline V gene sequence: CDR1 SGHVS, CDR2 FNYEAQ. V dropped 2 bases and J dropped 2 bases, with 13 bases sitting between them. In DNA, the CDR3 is TGTGCCAGCAGCTTACAGGCGGGTTCTGGCAATCAGCCCCAGCATTTT. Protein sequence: CASSLQAGSGNQPQHF.

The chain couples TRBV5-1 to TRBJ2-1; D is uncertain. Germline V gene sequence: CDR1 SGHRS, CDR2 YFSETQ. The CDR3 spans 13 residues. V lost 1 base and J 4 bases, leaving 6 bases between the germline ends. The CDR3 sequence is CASSLSEYNEQFF. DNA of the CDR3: TGCGCCAGCAGCTTGAGTGAATACAATGAGCAGTTCTTC.

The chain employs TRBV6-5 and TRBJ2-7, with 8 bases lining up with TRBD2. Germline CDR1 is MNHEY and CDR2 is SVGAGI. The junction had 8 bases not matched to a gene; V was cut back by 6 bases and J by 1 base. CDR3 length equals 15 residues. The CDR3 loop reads CASRSAGAGSYEQYF. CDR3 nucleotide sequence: TGTGCCAGCAGGTCAGCGGGAGCCGGATCCTACGAGCAGTACTTC.

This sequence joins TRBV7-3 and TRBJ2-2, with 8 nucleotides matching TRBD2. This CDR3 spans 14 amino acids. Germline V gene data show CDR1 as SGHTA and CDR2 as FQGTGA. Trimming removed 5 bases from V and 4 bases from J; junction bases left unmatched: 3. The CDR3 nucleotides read TGTGCCAGCAGCGCGGGGGGTGGCACCGGGGAGCTGTTTTTT. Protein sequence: CASSAGGGTGELFF.

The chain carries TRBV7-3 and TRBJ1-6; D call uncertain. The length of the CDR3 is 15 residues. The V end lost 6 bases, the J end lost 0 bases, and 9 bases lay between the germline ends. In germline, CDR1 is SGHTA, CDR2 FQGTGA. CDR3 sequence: CASRMGSSYNSPLHF. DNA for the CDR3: TGTGCCAGCAGGATGGGGAGCTCCTATAATTCACCCCTCCACTTT.

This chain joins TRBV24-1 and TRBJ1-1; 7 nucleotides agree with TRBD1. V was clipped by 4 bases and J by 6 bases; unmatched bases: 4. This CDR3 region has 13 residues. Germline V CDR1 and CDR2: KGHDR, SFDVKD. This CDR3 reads CATSDHRGAEAFF. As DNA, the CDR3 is TGTGCCACCAGTGACCACAGGGGTGCTGAAGCTTTCTTT.

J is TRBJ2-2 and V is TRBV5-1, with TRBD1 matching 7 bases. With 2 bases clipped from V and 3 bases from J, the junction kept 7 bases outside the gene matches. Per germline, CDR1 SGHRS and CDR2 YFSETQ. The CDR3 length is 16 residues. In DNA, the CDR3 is TGCGCCAGCAGCTTAGCCGGGACAGCTCACACCGGGGAGCTGTTTTTT. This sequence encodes CASSLAGTAHTGELFF.

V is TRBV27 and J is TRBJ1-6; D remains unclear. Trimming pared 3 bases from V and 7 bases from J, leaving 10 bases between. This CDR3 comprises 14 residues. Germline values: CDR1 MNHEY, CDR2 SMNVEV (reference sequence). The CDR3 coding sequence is TGTGCCAGCAGTTTTGAAATTCGGAATTCACCCCTCCACTTT. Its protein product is CASSFEIRNSPLHF.

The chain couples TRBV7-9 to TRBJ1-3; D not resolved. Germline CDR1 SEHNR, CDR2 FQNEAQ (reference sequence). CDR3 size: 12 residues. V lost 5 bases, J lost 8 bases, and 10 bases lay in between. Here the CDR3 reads CASSHGDHTIYF. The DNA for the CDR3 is TGTGCCAGCAGCCACGGCGACCACACCATATATTTT.

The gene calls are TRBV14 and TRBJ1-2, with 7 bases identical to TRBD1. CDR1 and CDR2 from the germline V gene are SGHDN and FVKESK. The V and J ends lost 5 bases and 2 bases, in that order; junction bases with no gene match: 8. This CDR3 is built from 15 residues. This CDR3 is CASSERQGANYGYTF. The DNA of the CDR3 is TGTGCCAGCAGCGAACGACAGGGAGCGAACTATGGCTACACCTTC.

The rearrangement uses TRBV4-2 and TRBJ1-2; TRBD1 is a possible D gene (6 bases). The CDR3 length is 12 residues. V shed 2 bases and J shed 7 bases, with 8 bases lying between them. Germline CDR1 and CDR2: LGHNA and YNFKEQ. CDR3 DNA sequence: TGTGCCAGCAGCCAACAAGGGGGTGGCTACACCTTC. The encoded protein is CASSQQGGGYTF.

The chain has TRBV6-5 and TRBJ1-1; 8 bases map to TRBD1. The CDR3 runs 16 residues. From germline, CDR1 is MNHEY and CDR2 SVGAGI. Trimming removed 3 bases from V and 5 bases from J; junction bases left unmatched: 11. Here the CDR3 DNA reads TGTGCCAGCAGTTATGGACAGGGTTACCTGGAGACTGAAGCTTTCTTT. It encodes CASSYGQGYLETEAFF.

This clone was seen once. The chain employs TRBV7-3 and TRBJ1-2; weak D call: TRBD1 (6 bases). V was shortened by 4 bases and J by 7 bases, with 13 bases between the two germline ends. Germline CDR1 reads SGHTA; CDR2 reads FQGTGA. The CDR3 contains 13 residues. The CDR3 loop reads CASSSPEGGGYTF. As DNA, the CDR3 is TGTGCCAGCAGCTCACCAGAGGGGGGTGGCTACACCTTC.

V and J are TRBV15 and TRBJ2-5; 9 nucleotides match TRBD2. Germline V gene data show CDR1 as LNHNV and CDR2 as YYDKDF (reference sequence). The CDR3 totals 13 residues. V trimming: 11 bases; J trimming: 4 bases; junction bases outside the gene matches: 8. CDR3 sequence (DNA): TGTGCCGCGAGCGGGGGGAGCAGAGAGACCCAGTACTTC. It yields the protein CAASGGSRETQYF.

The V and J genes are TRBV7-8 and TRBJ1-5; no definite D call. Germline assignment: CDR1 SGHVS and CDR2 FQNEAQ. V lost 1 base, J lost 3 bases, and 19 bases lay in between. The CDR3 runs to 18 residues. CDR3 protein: CASSLGNVGQVINQPQHF. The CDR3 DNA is TGTGCCAGCAGCTTAGGAAATGTAGGGCAGGTAATCAATCAGCCCCAGCATTTT.

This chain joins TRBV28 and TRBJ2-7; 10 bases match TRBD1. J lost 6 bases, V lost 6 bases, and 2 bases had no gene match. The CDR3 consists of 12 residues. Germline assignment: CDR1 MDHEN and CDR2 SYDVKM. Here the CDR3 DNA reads TGTGCCAGCAGCCGGGACAGGGGCGAGCAGTACTTC. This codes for CASSRDRGEQYF.

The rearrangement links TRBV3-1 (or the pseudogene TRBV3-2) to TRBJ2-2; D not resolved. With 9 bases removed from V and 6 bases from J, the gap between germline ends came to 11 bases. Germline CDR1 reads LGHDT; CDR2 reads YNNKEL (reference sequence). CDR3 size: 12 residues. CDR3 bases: TGTGCCAGTGAAGGCGGCGCCGGGGAGCTGTTTTTT. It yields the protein CASEGGAGELFF.

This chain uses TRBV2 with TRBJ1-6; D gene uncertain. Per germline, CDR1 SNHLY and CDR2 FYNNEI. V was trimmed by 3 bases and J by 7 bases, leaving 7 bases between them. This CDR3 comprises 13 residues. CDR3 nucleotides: TGTGCCAGCAGTGAGGATCACAATTCACCCCTCCACTTT. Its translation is CASSEDHNSPLHF.

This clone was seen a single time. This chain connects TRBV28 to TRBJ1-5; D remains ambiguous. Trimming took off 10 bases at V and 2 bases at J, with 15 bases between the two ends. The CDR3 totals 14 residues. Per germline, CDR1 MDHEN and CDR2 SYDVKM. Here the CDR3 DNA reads TGTGCCATAGACCCGGGCGGGGGCAATCAGCCCCAGCATTTT. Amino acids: CAIDPGGGNQPQHF.

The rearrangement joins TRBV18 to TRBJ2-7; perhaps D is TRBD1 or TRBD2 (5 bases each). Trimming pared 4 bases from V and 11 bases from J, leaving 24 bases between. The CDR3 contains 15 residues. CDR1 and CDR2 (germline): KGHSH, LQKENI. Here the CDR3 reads CASSLKTGIGDAEYF. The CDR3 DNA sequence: TGTGCCAGCTCACTGAAAACCGGGATAGGGGATGCGGAGTACTTC.

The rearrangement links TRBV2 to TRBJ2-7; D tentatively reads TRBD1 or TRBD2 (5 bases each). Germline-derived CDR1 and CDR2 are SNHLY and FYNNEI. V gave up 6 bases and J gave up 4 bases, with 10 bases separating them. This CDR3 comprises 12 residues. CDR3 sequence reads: CASRGDLYEQYF. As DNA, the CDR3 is TGTGCCAGCAGGGGGGACCTATACGAGCAGTACTTC.

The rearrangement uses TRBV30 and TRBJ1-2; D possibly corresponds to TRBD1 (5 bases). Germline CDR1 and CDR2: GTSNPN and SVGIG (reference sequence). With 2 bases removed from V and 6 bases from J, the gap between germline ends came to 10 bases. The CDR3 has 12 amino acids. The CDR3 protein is CAWSSRGDGYTF. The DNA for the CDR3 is TGTGCCTGGAGTAGTAGGGGAGATGGCTACACCTTC. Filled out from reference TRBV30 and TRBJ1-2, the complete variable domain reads SQTIHQWPATLVQPVGSPLSLECTVEGTSNPNLYWYRQAAGRGLQLLFYSVGIGQISSEVPQNLSASRPQDRQFILSSKKLLLSDSGFYLCAWSSRGDGYTFGSGTRLTVV.

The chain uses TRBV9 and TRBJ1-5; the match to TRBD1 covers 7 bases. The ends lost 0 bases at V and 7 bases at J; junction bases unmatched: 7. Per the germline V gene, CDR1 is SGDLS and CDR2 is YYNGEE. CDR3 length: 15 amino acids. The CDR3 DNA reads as TGTGCCAGCAGCGTAGGCCCCACAGGGGACCAGCCCCAGCATTTT. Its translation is CASSVGPTGDQPQHF.

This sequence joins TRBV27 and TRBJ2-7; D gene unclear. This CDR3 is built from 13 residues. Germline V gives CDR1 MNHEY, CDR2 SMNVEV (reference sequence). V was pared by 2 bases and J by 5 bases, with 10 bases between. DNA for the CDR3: TGTGCCAGCAGTTTAATATCCCCCCACGAGCAGTACTTC. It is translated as CASSLISPHEQYF.

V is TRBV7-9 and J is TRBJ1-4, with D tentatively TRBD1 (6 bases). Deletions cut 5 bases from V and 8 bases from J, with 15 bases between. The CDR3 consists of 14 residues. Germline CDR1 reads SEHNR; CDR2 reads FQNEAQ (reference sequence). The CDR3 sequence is CASSPQGSREKLFF. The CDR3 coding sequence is TGTGCCAGCAGCCCACAGGGAAGTCGGGAAAAACTGTTTTTT.

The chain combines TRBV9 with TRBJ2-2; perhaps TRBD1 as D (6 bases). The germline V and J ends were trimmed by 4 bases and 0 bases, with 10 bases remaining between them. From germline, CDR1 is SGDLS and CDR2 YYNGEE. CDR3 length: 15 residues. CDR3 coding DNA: TGTGCCAGCAGCCCAGAGGGGGCGAACACCGGGGAGCTGTTTTTT. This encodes CASSPEGANTGELFF.